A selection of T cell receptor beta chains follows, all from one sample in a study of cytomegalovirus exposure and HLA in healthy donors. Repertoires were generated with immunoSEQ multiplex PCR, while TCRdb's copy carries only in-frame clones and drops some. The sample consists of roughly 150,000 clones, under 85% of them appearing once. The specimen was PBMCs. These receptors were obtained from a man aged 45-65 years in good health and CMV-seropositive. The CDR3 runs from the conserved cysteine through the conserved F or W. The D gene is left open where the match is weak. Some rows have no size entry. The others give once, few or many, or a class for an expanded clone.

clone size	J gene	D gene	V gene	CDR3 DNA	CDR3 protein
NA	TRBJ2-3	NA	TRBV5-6	TGTGCCAGCAGCTTGTGGCAGACTAGCACAGATACGCAGTATTTT	CASSLWQTSTDTQYF
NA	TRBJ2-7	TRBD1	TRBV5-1	TGCGCCAGCAAGCAACCGGGACAGGGGACCGACGAGCAGTACTTC	CASKQPGQGTDEQYF
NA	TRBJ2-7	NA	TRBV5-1	TGCGCCAGCAGCTTGGCCAGGGGGGCCTACGAGCAGTACTTC	CASSLARGAYEQYF
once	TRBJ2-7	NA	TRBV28	TGTGCCATCAGCACACAGGGCTATCGGTACGAGCAGTACTTC	CAISTQGYRYEQYF
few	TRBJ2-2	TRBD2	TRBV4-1	TGCGCCAGCAGCCAACGTATGCTAGCGGGAGGGTGCACCGGGGAGCTGTTTTTT	CASSQRMLAGGCTGELFF
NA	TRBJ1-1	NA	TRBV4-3	TGCGCCAGCAGCTCTTGGACATCGAACACTGAAGCTTTCTTT	CASSSWTSNTEAFF
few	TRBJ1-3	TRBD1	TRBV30	TGTGCCTGGAGAAAACCAGGGGGTGGAGGTACCATATATTTT	CAWRKPGGGGTIYF
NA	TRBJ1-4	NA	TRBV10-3	TGTGCCACCAGTAAGAGATCGGATGAAAAACTGTTTTTT	CATSKRSDEKLFF
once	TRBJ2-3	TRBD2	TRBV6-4	TGTGCCAGCAGCCGAGGACTAGGAACAGATACGCAGTATTTT	CASSRGLGTDTQYF
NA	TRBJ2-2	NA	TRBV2	TGTGCCAGCAGCCCCGGCGCGCGGGGTAACGGGGAGCTGTTTTTT	CASSPGARGNGELFF
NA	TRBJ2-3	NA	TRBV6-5	TGTGCCAGCAGTAGGAGCCTTAGCACAGATACGCAGTATTTT	CASSRSLSTDTQYF
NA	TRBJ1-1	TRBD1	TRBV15	TGTGCCACCAGCCGGACAGGGACTTTGAACACTGAAGCTTTCTTT	CATSRTGTLNTEAFF
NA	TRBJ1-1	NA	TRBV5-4	TGTGCCAGCAGCTTGCCGACTGGGGGGGGGAACACTGAAGCTTTCTTT	CASSLPTGGGNTEAFF
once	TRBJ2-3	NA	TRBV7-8	TGTACCAGCAGACCTACCACAGGGACAGATACGCAGTATTTT	CTSRPTTGTDTQYF
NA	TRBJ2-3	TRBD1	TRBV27	TGTGCCAGCAGTTTCTGGACAGGGGTGGGCACAGATACGCAGTATTTT	CASSFWTGVGTDTQYF
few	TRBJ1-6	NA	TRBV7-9	TGTGCCAGCAGCTCCCTAGGGGGTGTCGGGAATTCACCCCTCCACTTT	CASSSLGGVGNSPLHF
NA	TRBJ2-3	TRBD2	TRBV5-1	TGCGCCAGCAGCTTGGCGGGGGGGTCGTCAGATACGCAGTATTTT	CASSLAGGSSDTQYF
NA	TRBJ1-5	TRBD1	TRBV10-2	TGCGCCAAAACTCTTCTCTGCCGGGACAGGGGAAGGCCCCAGCATTTT	CAKTLLCRDRGRPQHF
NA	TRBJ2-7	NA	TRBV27	TGTGCCAGCAGTTTGGGGCAGGGGTCCGAGCAGTACTTC	CASSLGQGSEQYF
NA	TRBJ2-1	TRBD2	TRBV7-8	TGTGCCAGCAGCTCCCGGTCGAGGGTAGCGGGATACAATGAGCAGTTCTTC	CASSSRSRVAGYNEQFF
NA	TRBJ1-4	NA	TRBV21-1	TGTGCCAGTCGACTCTGGGAGGGAACAACAACTAATGAAAAACTGTTTTTT	CASRLWEGTTTNEKLFF
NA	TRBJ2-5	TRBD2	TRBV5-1	TGCGCCAGCAGCGGCGGACTAGCGGGACTCCAAGAGACCCAGTACTTC	CASSGGLAGLQETQYF
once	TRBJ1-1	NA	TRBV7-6	TGTGCCAGCAGCTTAGAGCAGAACACTGAAGCTTTCTTT	CASSLEQNTEAFF
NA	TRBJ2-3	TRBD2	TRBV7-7	TGTGCCAGCAGCCTGGGACTAGCTTTGACAGATACGCAGTATTTT	CASSLGLALTDTQYF
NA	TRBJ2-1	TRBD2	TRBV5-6	TGTGCCAGCAGCCCCGGAGTGGGCGGGAGGCCGGGGGAGCAGTTCTTC	CASSPGVGGRPGEQFF
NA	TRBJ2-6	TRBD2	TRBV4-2	TGTGCCAGCAGCCAAGATGGACTAGCGGGCTCTGGGGCCAACGTCCTGACTTTC	CASSQDGLAGSGANVLTF
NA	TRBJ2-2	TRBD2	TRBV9	TGTGCCAGCAGCGGCCTGGGGCTAGCGGAGGTCACCGGGGAGCTGTTTTTT	CASSGLGLAEVTGELFF
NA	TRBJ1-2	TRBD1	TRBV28	TGTGCCAGCAGCAACCAACAGGGGAATCGGTATGGCTACACCTTC	CASSNQQGNRYGYTF
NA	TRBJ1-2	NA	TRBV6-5	TGTGCCAGCAGTTACTCGGAGGGAGGGGTCTATGGCTACACCTTC	CASSYSEGGVYGYTF
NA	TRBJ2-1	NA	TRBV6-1	TGTGCCAGCAGTGAACTAGGCCCCTACAATGAGCAGTTCTTC	CASSELGPYNEQFF
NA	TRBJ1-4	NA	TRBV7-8	TGTGCCAGCAGCCACAGGGTTGCAACTAATGAAAAACTGTTTTTT	CASSHRVATNEKLFF
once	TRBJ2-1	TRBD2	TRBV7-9	TGTGCCAGCAGCTTAGTAGCGGGAGTTCGCAATGAGCAGTTCTTC	CASSLVAGVRNEQFF
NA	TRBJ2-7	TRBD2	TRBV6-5	TGTGCCAGCAGTTACTCGAGCGGGGTTTATTTACTCGAGCAGTACTTC	CASSYSSGVYLLEQYF
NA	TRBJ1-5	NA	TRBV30	TGTGCCTGGAGTGTAGATACGGGACAGCCCCAGCATTTT	CAWSVDTGQPQHF
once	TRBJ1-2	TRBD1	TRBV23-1	TGCGCCAGCAGTCAGGACAGGGGCTCGAGGGGCTACACCTTC	CASSQDRGSRGYTF
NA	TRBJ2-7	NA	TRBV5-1	TGCGCCAGCAGCTTGGCGCCAGGGGAGTCCTACGAGCAGTACTTC	CASSLAPGESYEQYF
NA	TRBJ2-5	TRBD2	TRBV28	TGTGCCAGCAGTCCCATACACCCGTTTACTAGCGGGAGAGAGACCCAGTACTTC	CASSPIHPFTSGRETQYF
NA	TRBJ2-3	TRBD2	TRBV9	TGTGCCAGCAGCGTAGCTTGGGCTAGCGGTAGCACAGATACGCAGTATTTT	CASSVAWASGSTDTQYF
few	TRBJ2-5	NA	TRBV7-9	TGTGCCAGCAGCTCCCAAAGGACAGCTGAGACCCAGTACTTC	CASSSQRTAETQYF
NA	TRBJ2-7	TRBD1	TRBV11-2	TGTGCCAGCAGGACGGGACAGGGGGTCAACGAGCAGTACTTC	CASRTGQGVNEQYF
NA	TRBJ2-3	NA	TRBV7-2	TGTGCCAGCAGCTTAGCGGGCTCCACAGATACGCAGTATTTT	CASSLAGSTDTQYF
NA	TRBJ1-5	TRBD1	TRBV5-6	TGTGCCAGCAGCCCCCCGACAGGGTCGGGGCAGCCCCAGCATTTT	CASSPPTGSGQPQHF
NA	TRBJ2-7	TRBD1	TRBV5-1	TGCGCCAGCAGCTTGGAGACAGGGGGCAGGTACGAGCAGTACTTC	CASSLETGGRYEQYF
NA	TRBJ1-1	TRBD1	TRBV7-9	TGTGCCAGCAGGAAAAGAACAGGGGGCGGGGAGGGGCTGAACACTGAAGCTTTTTTT	CASRKRTGGGEGLNTEAFF
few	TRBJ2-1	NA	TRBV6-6	TGTGCCAGCAGCCCCCTAGGTCCCTCCTACAATGAGCAGTTCTTC	CASSPLGPSYNEQFF
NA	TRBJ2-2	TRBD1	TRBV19	TGTGCCACCTCTTACAGGGGCACCGGGGAGCTGTTTTTT	CATSYRGTGELFF
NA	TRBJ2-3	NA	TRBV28	TGTGCCAGCAGTTTAAGAATGTACGGGACAGATACGCAGTATTTT	CASSLRMYGTDTQYF
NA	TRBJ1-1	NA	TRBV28	TGTGCCAGCAGTTCCCCTGCGGAATTTTACACTGAAGCTTTCTTT	CASSSPAEFYTEAFF
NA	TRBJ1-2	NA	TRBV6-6	TGTGCCAGCAGTTACCCTCTAGACCAGGGGGGCTACACCTTC	CASSYPLDQGGYTF
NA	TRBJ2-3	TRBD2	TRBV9	TGTGCCAGCAGCGTAACTAGCGGGGGGGCGGGGGATACGCAGTATTTT	CASSVTSGGAGDTQYF
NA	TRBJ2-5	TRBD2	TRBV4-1	TGCGCCAGCAGCCCGGGACTAGCGGGAGGCCAAGAGGCCCAGTACTTC	CASSPGLAGGQEAQYF
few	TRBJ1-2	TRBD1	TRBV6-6	TGTGCCAGCAGTTACTCGACAGGGGAGGGAGATTATGGCTACACCTTC	CASSYSTGEGDYGYTF
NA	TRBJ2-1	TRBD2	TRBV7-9	TGTGCCAGCAGCTTAGCTAGCGGGAGTCGAAATGAGCAGTTCTTC	CASSLASGSRNEQFF